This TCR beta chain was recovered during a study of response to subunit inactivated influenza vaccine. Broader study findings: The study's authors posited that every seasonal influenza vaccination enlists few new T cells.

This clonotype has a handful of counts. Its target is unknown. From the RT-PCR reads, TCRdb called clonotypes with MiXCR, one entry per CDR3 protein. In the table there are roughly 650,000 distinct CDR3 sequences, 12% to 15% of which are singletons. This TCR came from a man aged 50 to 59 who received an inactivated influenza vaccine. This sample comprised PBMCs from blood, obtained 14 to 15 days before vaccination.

DNA for the CDR3: TGCAGTGCAAGAACCGGGACAGGGGTTTACTATGAGCAGTTCTTC. It specifies CSARTGTGVYYEQFF. The chain is built from TRBV20-1 and TRBJ2-1; 10 positions agree with TRBD1. V dropped 6 bases and J dropped 8; count of bases not matched to a gene: 13. Germline CDR1 is DFQATT and CDR2 is SNEGSKA (reference sequence). This CDR3 is built from 15 residues.